Listed below are T cell receptor beta chains from one sample, sequenced in a study of blood T cell repertoires in COVID-19. Measured with immunoSEQ multiplex PCR; TCRdb has only the in-frame clones, and not every one. The sample has approximately 300,000 clones; more than 75% are singletons. Sequences were obtained from peripheral blood. The source of these receptors is a woman in her 50s with acute or convalescent COVID-19. Both conserved end residues are trimmed from each CDR3.

cdr3_aa,v_call
ASSYGIDQPQH,TRBV6-6
ASSYRQTNYGYT,TRBV6-5
ASSQDGQGAIDTQY,TRBV4-1
ASVPLAGAGTDTQY,TRBV5-1
ASSNRDRGQDEQF,TRBV21-1
ASSLFGGQGVTEAF,TRBV5-1
ASSLPPPRFAYEQY,TRBV7-6
ASSPGGMNTGELF,TRBV5-4
ASSQASSGANVLT,TRBV4-2
ASITSGRGETQY,TRBV3-1/TRBV3-2